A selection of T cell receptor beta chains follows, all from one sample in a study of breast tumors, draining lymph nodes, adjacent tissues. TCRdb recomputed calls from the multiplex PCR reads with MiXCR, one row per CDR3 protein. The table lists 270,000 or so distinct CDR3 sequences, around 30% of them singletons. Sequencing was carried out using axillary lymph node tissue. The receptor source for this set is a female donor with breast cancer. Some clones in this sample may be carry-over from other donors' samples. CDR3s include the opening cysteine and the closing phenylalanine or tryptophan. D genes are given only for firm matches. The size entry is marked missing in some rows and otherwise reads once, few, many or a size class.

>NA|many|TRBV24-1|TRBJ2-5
CATSDPGRETQYF
TGTGCCACCTCTGACCCAGGGCGAGAGACCCAGTACTTC
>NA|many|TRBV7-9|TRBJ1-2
CASSFKPNYGYTF
TGTGCCAGCAGCTTTAAGCCTAACTATGGCTACACCTTC
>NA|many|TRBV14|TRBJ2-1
CASSQDWAGREFF
TGTGCCAGCAGCCAAGATTGGGCAGGACGGGAGTTCTTC
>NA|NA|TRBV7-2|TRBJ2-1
CASSPIHSYNEQFF
TGTGCCAGCAGCCCTATCCACTCCTACAATGAGCAGTTCTTC
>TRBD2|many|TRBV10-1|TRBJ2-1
CASSDLSGSSEQFF
TGCGCCAGCAGCGACCTTAGCGGGAGCAGTGAGCAGTTCTTC
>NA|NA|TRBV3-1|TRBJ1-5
CSSSLGVGQPQHF
TGTTCCAGCAGCCTCGGGGTTGGTCAGCCCCAGCATTTT
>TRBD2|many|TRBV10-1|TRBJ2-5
CASSDGLAGEETQYF
TGCGCCAGCAGTGATGGACTAGCGGGAGAAGAGACCCAGTACTTC
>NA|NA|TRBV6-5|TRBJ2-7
CASSLPRGDSTYEQYF
TGTGCCAGCAGTCTCCCGAGGGGAGATAGTACCTACGAGCAGTACTTC
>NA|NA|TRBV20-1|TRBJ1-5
CSAREGLGINQPQHF
TGCAGTGCTAGAGAGGGCCTAGGGATCAATCAGCCCCAGCATTTT
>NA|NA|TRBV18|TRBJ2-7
CASSLKVGTYEQYF
TGTGCCAGCTCACTGAAGGTAGGGACCTACGAGCAGTACTTC
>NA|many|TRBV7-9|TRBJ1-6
CASSLAELSPLHF
TGTGCCAGCAGCTTAGCTGAGCTCTCACCCCTCCACTTT
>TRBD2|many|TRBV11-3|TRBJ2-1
CASSSPTSGNGNEQFF
TGTGCCAGCAGCTCACCGACTAGCGGAAATGGCAATGAGCAGTTCTTC
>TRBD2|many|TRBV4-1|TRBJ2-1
CASSQASGLGVEQFF
TGCGCCAGCAGCCAGGCTAGCGGATTGGGGGTTGAGCAGTTCTTC
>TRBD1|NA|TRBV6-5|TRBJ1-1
CASSYHPTGVDTEAFF
TGTGCCAGCAGTTACCACCCGACAGGGGTTGACACTGAAGCTTTCTTT
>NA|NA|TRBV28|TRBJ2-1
CASSPVAEGFNEQFF
TGTGCCAGCAGTCCGGTAGCTGAAGGTTTCAATGAGCAGTTCTTC
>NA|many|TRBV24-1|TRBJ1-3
CATSDGPSSGNTIYF
TGTGCCACCAGTGACGGACCGAGCTCTGGAAACACCATATATTTT
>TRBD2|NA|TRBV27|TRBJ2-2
CASYTAHLAGVSGELFF
TGTGCCAGCTATACTGCCCATCTAGCGGGAGTCTCCGGGGAGCTGTTTTTT
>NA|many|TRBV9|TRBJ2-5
CASSRFGSRETQYF
TGTGCCAGCAGCAGATTCGGGTCGCGGGAGACCCAGTACTTC
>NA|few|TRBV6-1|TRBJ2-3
CASTLDPNTDTQYF
TGTGCCAGCACCTTGGACCCGAACACAGATACGCAGTATTTT
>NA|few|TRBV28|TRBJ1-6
CASTGLNSPLHF
TGTGCCAGCACAGGGTTGAATTCACCCCTCCACTTT
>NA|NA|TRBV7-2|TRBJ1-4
CASSKEGRNEKLFF
TGTGCCAGCAGCAAGGAGGGGCGTAATGAAAAACTGTTTTTT
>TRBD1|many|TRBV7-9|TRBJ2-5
CASSARQGSETQYF
TGTGCCAGCAGCGCTCGACAGGGTTCCGAGACCCAGTACTTC
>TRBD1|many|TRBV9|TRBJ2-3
CASSTRTGSSTDTQYF
TGTGCCAGCAGCACCCGGACAGGGTCTAGCACAGATACGCAGTATTTT
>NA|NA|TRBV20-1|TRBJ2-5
CSASELAKETQYF
TGCAGTGCTAGCGAACTAGCAAAAGAGACCCAGTACTTC
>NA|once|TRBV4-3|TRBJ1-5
CASSRGWGSNQPQHF
TGCGCCAGCAGCCGAGGTTGGGGGTCCAATCAGCCCCAGCATTTT
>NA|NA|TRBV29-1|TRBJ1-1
CSVEGGRTEAFF
TGCAGCGTTGAAGGAGGGCGGACTGAAGCTTTCTTT
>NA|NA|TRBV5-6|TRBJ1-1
CATGEGVNSEAFF
TGTGCCACCGGGGAGGGAGTAAACTCTGAAGCTTTCTTT
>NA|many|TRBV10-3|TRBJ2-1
CAISEMGAGQFF
TGTGCCATCAGTGAGATGGGGGCAGGGCAGTTCTTC
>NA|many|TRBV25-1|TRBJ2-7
CATRVGAYEQYF
TGTGCCACCAGAGTGGGTGCCTACGAGCAGTACTTC
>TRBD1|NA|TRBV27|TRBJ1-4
CASSLRWGQGDEKLFF
TGTGCCAGCAGTTTGCGTTGGGGACAGGGGGATGAAAAACTGTTTTTT
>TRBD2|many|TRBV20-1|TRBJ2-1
CSAFIGLAGDKLYNEQFF
TGCAGTGCGTTTATAGGACTAGCGGGAGATAAACTCTACAATGAGCAGTTCTTC
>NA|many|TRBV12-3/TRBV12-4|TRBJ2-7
CASRGLTEQYF
TGTGCCAGCAGGGGGCTTACCGAGCAGTACTTC
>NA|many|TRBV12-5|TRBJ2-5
CASGLMSAGETQYF
TGTGCTAGTGGTTTGATGTCGGCGGGAGAGACCCAGTACTTC
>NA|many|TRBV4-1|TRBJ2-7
CASSQVLWGNYEQYF
TGCGCCAGCAGCCAAGTGTTGTGGGGGAACTACGAGCAGTACTTC
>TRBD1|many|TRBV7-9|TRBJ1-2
CASSSQTGWSYGYTF
TGTGCCAGCAGCTCACAGACAGGGTGGTCCTATGGCTACACCTTC
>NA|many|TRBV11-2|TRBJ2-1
CASSLGGGTIFNEQFF
TGTGCCAGCAGCTTGGGGGGCGGGACGATTTTCAATGAGCAGTTCTTC
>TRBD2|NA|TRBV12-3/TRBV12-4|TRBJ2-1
CAGRPGTSGRDEQFF
TGTGCCGGCAGACCCGGGACTAGCGGGAGGGATGAGCAGTTCTTC
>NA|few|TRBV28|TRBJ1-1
CASSFMGQNTEAFF
TGTGCCAGCAGTTTCATGGGACAGAACACTGAAGCTTTCTTT
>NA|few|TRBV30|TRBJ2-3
CASRRDLTDTQYF
TGTGCTTCCAGACGGGATCTCACAGATACGCAGTATTTT
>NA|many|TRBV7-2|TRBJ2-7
CASSLAFSSSYEQYF
TGTGCCAGCAGCTTAGCCTTCAGCAGTTCCTACGAGCAGTACTTC
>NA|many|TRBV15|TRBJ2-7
CATSRDDYEQYF
TGTGCCACCAGCAGAGATGATTACGAGCAGTACTTC
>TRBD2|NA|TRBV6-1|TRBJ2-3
CASGLFGGGSSTDTQYF
TGTGCCAGCGGGCTATTTGGGGGAGGGTCTAGCACAGATACGCAGTATTTT
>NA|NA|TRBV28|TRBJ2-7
CASRNLQGRYEQYF
TGTGCCAGCCGAAACCTACAGGGACGCTACGAGCAGTACTTC
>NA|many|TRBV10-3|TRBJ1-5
CAISGTNQPQHF
TGTGCCATTTCGGGGACCAATCAGCCCCAGCATTTT
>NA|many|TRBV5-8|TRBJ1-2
CASSLVRVRGYTF
TGTGCCAGCAGCTTGGTCAGGGTGCGTGGCTACACCTTC
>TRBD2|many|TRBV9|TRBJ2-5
CASSALGAREGPQYF
TGTGCCAGCAGCGCCCTGGGAGCCCGGGAGGGGCCCCAGTACTTC
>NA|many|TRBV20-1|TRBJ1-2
CSASKLEGGYTF
TGCAGTGCTAGCAAATTGGAGGGCGGCTACACCTTC
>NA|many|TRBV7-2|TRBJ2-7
CASSFGSDSYEQYF
TGTGCCAGCAGCTTTGGGTCTGACTCCTACGAGCAGTACTTC
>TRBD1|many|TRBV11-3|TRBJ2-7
CASSSQGTVHSYEQYF
TGTGCCAGCAGCTCCCAAGGGACAGTCCACTCCTACGAGCAGTACTTC
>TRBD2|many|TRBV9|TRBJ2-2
CASSPPGLAGSTGELFF
TGTGCCAGCAGCCCCCCGGGACTAGCGGGATCGACCGGGGAGCTGTTTTTT
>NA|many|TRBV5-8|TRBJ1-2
CASSLGGTGDYGYTF
TGTGCCAGCAGCTTGGGGGGTACAGGAGACTATGGCTACACCTTC
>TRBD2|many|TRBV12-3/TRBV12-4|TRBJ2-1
CASSSLAGGSQGFF
TGTGCCAGCAGTTCGCTAGCGGGAGGCAGCCAGGGGTTCTTC
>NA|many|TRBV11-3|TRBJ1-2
CASSLGEGGYTF
TGTGCCAGCAGCTTAGGGGAGGGCGGCTACACCTTC
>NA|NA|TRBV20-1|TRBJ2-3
CSATSRETDTQYF
TGCAGTGCCACCAGCAGAGAAACAGATACGCAGTATTTT
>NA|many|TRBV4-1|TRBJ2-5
CASSQEGAWGRETQYF
TGCGCCAGCAGCCAAGAGGGGGCGTGGGGGAGGGAGACCCAGTACTTC
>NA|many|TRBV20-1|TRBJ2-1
CSASKPGGPYNEQFF
TGCAGTGCTAGCAAGCCCGGGGGACCCTACAATGAGCAGTTCTTC
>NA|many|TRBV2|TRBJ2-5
CASSEGTKQRTQYF
TGTGCCAGCAGTGAAGGGACTAAACAGCGGACCCAGTACTTC